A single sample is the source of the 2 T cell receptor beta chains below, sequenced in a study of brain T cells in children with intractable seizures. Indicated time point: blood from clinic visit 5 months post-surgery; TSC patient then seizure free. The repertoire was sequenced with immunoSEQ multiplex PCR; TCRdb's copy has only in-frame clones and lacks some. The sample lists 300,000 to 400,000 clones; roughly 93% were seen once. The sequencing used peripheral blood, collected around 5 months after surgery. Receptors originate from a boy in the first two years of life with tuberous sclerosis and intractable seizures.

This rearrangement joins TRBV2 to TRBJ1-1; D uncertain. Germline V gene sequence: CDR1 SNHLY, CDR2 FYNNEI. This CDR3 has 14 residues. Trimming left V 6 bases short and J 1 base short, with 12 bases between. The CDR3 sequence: CASSLRWGNTEAFF. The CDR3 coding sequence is TGTGCCAGCAGCTTAAGGTGGGGGAACACTGAAGCTTTCTTT.

CDR3 DNA sequence: TGTGCCTGGACGCCCGGACAAGAGACCCAGTACTTC. This sequence encodes CAWTPGQETQYF. The gene calls are TRBV30 and TRBJ2-5; D not resolved. V lost 4 bases and J 2 bases, leaving 8 bases between the germline ends. Germline assignment: CDR1 GTSNPN and CDR2 SVGIG (reference sequence). The CDR3 is 12 residues long.